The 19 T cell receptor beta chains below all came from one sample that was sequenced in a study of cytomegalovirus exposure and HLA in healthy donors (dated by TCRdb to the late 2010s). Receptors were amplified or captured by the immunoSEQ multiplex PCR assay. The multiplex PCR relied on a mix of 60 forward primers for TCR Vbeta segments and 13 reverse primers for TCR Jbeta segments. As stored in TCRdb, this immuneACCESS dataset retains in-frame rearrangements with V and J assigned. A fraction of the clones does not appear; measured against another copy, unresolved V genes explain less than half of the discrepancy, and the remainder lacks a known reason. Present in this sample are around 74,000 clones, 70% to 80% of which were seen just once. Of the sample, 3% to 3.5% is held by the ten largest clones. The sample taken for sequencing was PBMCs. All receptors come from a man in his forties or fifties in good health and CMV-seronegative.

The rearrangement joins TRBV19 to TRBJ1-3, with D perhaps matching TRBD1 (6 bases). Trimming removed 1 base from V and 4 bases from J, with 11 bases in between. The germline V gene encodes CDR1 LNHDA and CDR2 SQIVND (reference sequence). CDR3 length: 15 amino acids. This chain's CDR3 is CASSIAAGAGNTIYF. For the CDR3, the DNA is TGTGCCAGTAGTATAGCGGCGGGGGCCGGAAACACCATATATTTT.

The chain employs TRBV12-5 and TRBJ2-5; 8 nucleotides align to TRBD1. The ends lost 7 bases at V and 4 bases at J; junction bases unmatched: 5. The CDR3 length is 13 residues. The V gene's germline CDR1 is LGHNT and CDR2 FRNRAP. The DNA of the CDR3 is TGTGCTAGTGTTGCAGGGGGCGTAGAGACCCAGTACTTC. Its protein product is CASVAGGVETQYF.

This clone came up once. The CDR3 coding sequence is TGTGCCAGCAGTTACGAGGAAGCCCGGACTTTTGGCTACACCTTC. Encoded protein: CASSYEEARTFGYTF. The chain has TRBV6-6 and TRBJ1-2; D is unresolved. CDR1 and CDR2 from the germline V gene are MNHNY and SVGAGI (reference sequence). The CDR3 runs 15 residues. V lost 2 bases and J lost 7, with 17 bases in between.

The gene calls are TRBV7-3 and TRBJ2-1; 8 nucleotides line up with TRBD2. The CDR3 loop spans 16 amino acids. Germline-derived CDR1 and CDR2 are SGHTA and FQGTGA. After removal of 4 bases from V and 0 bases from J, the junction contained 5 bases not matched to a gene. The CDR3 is CASSSRGGSSYNEQFF. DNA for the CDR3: TGTGCCAGCAGCTCCCGGGGGGGGAGCTCCTACAATGAGCAGTTCTTC.

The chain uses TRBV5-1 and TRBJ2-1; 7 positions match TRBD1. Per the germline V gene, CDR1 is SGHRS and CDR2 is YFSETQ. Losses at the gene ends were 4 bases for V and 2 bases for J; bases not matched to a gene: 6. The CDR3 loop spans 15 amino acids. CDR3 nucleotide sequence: TGCGCCAGCAGCCCGAGACAGGGAGCCTACAATGAGCAGTTCTTC. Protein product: CASSPRQGAYNEQFF.

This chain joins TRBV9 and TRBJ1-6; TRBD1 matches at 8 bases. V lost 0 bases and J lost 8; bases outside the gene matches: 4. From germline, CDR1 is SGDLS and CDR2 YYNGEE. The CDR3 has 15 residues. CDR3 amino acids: CASSVGDRRDSPLHF. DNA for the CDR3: TGTGCCAGCAGCGTAGGGGACAGGAGGGATTCACCCCTCCACTTT.

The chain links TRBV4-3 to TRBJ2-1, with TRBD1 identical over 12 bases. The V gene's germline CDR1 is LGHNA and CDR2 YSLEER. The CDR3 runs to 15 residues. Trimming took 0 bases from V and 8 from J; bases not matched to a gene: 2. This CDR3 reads CASSQDGTGGYEQFF. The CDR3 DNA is TGCGCCAGCAGCCAAGATGGGACAGGGGGCTATGAGCAGTTCTTC.

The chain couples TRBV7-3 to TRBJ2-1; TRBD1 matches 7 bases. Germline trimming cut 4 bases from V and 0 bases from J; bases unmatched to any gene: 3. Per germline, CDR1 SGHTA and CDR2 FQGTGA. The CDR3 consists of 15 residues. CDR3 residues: CASSSTGASYNEQFF. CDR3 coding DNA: TGTGCCAGCAGCTCCACAGGGGCCTCCTACAATGAGCAGTTCTTC.

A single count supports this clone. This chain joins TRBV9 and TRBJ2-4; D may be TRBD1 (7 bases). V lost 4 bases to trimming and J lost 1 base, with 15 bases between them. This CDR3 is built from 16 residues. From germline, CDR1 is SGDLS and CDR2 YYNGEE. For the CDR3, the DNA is TGTGCCAGCAGCCCTCCAGGGGGGAGGGCCAAAAACATTCAGTACTTC. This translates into CASSPPGGRAKNIQYF.

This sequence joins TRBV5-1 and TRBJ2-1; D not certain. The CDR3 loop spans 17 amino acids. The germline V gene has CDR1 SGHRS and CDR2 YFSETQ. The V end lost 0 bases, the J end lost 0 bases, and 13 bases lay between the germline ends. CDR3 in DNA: TGCGCCAGCAGCTTGGTTGTGCTGCCTAACTCCTACAATGAGCAGTTCTTC. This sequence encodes CASSLVVLPNSYNEQFF.

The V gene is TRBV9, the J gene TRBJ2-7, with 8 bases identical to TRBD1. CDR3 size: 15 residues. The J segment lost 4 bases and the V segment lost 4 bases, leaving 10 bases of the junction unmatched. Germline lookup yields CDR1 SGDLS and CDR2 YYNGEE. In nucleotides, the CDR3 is TGTGCCAGCAGCTCCCGGCAGGGGGCGTTTTACGAGCAGTACTTC. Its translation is CASSSRQGAFYEQYF.

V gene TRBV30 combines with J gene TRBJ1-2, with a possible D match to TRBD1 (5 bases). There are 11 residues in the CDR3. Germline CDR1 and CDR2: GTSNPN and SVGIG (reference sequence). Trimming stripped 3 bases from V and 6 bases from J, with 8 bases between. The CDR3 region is CAWSPGHGYTF. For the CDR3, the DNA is TGTGCCTGGAGCCCAGGGCATGGCTACACCTTC.

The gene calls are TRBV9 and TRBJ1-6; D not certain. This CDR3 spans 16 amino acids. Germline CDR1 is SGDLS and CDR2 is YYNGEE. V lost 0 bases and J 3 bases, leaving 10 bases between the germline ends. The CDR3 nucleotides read TGTGCCAGCAGCGTAGAGGGAGGAGGCTATAATTCACCCCTCCACTTT. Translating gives CASSVEGGGYNSPLHF.

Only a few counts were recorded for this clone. CDR3 protein: CASSNPAEKLFF. The CDR3 coding sequence is TGTGCCAGCAGTAACCCTGCGGAAAAACTGTTTTTT. The chain employs TRBV6-5 and TRBJ1-4; D not certain. The germline V gene has CDR1 MNHEY and CDR2 SVGAGI. CDR3 length equals 12 residues. V gave up 5 bases and J gave up 8 bases, with 9 bases separating them.

CDR3 region: CASSDQLGSQPQHF. The CDR3 nucleotides are TGTGCCAGCAGTGACCAGTTAGGGAGTCAGCCCCAGCATTTT. This rearrangement joins TRBV28 to TRBJ1-5; D ambiguous. Deletions cut 5 bases from V and 6 bases from J, with 14 bases between. The CDR3 length is 14 residues. Germline CDR1 MDHEN, CDR2 SYDVKM.

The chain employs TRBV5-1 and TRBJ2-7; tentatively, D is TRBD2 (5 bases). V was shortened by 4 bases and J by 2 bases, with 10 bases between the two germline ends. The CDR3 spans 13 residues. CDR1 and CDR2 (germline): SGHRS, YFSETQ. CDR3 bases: TGCGCCAGCAGCCCCGAGGGAACCTACGAGCAGTACTTC. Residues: CASSPEGTYEQYF.

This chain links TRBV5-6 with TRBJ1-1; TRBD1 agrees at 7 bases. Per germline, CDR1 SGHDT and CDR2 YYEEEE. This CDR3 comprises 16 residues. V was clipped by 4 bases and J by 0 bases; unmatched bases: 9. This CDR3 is CASSGGRGQLNTEAFF. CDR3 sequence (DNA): TGTGCCAGCAGCGGGGGCAGGGGACAGTTGAACACTGAAGCTTTCTTT.

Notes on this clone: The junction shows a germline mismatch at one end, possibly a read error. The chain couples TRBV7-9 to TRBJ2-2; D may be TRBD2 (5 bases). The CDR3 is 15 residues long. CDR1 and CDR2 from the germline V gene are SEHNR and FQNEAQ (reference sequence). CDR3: CSSSLAGRNTGELFF. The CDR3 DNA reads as TGTTCCAGCAGCCTCGCGGGCAGAAACACCGGGGAGCTGTTTTTT. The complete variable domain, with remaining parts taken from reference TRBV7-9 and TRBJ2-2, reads DTGVSQNPRHKITKRGQNVTFRCDPISEHNRLYWYRQTLGQGPEFLTYFQNEAQLEKSRLLSDRFSAERPKGSFSTLEIQRTEQGDSAMYLCSSSLAGRNTGELFFGEGSRLTVL.

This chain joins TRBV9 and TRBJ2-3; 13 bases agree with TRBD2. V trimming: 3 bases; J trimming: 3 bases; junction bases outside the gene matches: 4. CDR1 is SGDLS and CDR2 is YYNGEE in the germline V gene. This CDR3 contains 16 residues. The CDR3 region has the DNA TGTGCCAGCAGCGCTCGGACTAGCGGGGGAACAGATACGCAGTATTTT. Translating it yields CASSARTSGGTDTQYF.